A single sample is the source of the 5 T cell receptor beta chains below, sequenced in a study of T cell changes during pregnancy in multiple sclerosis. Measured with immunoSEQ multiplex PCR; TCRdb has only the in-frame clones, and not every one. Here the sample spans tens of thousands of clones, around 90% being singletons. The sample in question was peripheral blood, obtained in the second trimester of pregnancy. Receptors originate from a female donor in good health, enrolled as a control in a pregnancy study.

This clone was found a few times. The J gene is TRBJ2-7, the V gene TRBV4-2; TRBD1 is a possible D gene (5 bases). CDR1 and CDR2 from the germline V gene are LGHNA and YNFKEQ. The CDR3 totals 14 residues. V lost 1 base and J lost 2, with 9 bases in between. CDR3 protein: CASSQGTFPYEQYF. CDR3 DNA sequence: TGTGCCAGCAGCCAAGGGACATTCCCCTACGAGCAGTACTTC.

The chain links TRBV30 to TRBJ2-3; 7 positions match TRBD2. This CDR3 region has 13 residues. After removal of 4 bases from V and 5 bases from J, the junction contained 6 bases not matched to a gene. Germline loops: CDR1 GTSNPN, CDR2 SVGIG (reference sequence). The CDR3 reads CAWTAGAGDTQYF. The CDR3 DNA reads TGTGCCTGGACGGCGGGAGCGGGAGATACGCAGTATTTT.

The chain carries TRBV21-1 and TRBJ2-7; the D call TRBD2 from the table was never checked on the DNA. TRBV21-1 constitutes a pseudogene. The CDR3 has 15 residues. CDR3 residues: CASSKGLAGACEQYF. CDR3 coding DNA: TGTGCCAGCAGCAAAGGACTAGCGGGAGCTTGCGAGCAGTACTTC.

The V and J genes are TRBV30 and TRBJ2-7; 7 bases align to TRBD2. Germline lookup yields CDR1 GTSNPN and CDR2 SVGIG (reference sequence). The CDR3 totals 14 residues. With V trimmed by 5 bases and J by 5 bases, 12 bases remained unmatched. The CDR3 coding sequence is TGTGCCTGGTCTAACGGGCGGGAGACCGACGAGCAGTACTTC. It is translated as CAWSNGRETDEQYF.

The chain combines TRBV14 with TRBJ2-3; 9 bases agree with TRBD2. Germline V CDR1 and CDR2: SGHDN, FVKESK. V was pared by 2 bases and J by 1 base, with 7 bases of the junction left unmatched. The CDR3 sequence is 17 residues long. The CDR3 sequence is CASSQNLAGPRTDTQYF. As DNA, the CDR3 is TGTGCCAGCAGCCAAAATCTAGCGGGGCCTCGCACAGATACGCAGTATTTT.